The 19 T cell receptor beta chains in this list originate from one sample, sequenced in a study of cytomegalovirus exposure and HLA in healthy donors (dated by TCRdb to 2015 to 2018). Receptor libraries were prepared by the immunoSEQ multiplex PCR assay. The table comes from immuneACCESS by way of TCRdb, which keeps in-frame sequences with V and J called. Part of the clones is missing from these tables; in studies checked, under half for an unresolved V gene and the rest for unknown reasons. The sample table shows 82,000 or so clones, and 93% are seen once. The ten top clones hold 0.65% to 0.7% of the sample. The material sequenced was PBMCs. The receptors stem from a man in his late teens or twenties in good health and CMV-seronegative.

The chain links TRBV19 to TRBJ2-7, with 9 bases fitting TRBD1. Per germline, CDR1 LNHDA and CDR2 SQIVND (reference sequence). The CDR3 contains 14 residues. With 10 bases clipped from V and 1 base from J, the junction kept 8 bases outside the gene matches. The CDR3 is CATKTGGGSYEQYF. The CDR3 nucleotides read TGTGCCACCAAGACAGGGGGTGGTTCCTACGAGCAGTACTTC.

The chain recombines TRBV30 with TRBJ2-7; the D is unclear. In germline, CDR1 is GTSNPN, CDR2 SVGIG (reference sequence). V was cut by 1 base and J by 5 bases, with 9 bases left in between. This CDR3 contains 12 residues. CDR3 DNA sequence: TGTGCCTGGAGTGCCCTTATAAACGAGCAGTACTTC. As protein: CAWSALINEQYF.

The chain links TRBV30 to TRBJ1-4; a possible D gene is TRBD1 (5 bases). The CDR3 extends over 14 amino acids. V lost 2 bases and J 8 bases, leaving 15 bases between the germline ends. Germline V gene data show CDR1 as GTSNPN and CDR2 as SVGIG (reference sequence). The CDR3 loop is CAWSLQALPEKLFF. The DNA for the CDR3 is TGTGCCTGGAGTTTACAGGCGCTTCCCGAAAAACTGTTTTTT. Drawing the rest from reference TRBV30 and TRBJ1-4, the complete variable domain is SQTIHQWPATLVQPVGSPLSLECTVEGTSNPNLYWYRQAAGRGLQLLFYSVGIGQISSEVPQNLSASRPQDRQFILSSKKLLLSDSGFYLCAWSLQALPEKLFFGSGTQLSVL.

This sequence joins TRBV2 and TRBJ1-4; D unresolved. The germline CDR1 and CDR2 sequences are SNHLY and FYNNEI. Deletions cut 3 bases from V and 12 bases from J, with 14 bases between. The CDR3 runs to 13 residues. The CDR3 bases are TGTGCCAGCAGTGAGAGGGAGGGAAAGGAACTGTTTTTT. The encoded protein is CASSEREGKELFF.

The chain employs TRBV9 and TRBJ2-2, with 10 bases that match TRBD2. Germline lookup yields CDR1 SGDLS and CDR2 YYNGEE. V lost 6 bases and J lost 4; bases outside the gene matches: 12. The CDR3 has 17 amino acids. The DNA for the CDR3 is TGTGCCAGCACGAGGGCCAGCGGGAGGGCCGCCACCGGGGAGCTGTTTTTT. It specifies CASTRASGRAATGELFF.

J is TRBJ2-3 and V is TRBV11-2, with D possibly being TRBD2 (6 bases). CDR3 size: 15 residues. Germline V gene lookup returns CDR1 SGHAT and CDR2 FQNNGV. The V and J ends lost 0 bases and 6 bases respectively, with 13 bases between them. CDR3 region: CASSLDWAGRDTQYF. The DNA of the CDR3 is TGTGCCAGCAGCTTAGACTGGGCGGGACGCGATACGCAGTATTTT.

Comments on this clone: One junction end disagrees with the germline gene, perhaps due to a read error. The gene calls are TRBV7-7 and TRBJ2-7, with TRBD1 identical over 8 bases. CDR1 is SSHAT and CDR2 is FNYEAQ in the germline V gene (reference sequence). This CDR3 comprises 14 residues. Here the CDR3 DNA reads TGTGCTAGCAGCGAGGGGACAGGAGGGTACGAGCAGTACTTC. This translates into CASSEGTGGYEQYF.

The chain combines TRBV5-4 with TRBJ1-1; 7 nucleotides agree with TRBD1. The CDR3 extends over 18 amino acids. Germline V CDR1 and CDR2: SGHNT, YYREEE (reference sequence). After removal of 0 bases from V and 8 bases from J, the junction contained 19 bases not matched to a gene. Here the CDR3 reads CASSLVLVEGAFGNEAFF. The CDR3 region has the DNA TGTGCCAGCAGCTTGGTCTTGGTGGAGGGGGCGTTTGGAAACGAAGCTTTCTTT.

This rearrangement joins TRBV4-2 to TRBJ2-3, with D possibly being TRBD1 (6 bases). Germline CDR1 is LGHNA and CDR2 is YNFKEQ. V lost 1 base, J lost 2 bases, and 19 bases lay in between. The length of the CDR3 is 18 residues. Written as DNA, the CDR3 is TGTGCCAGCAGCCAAGCAAAGATCTTGACAGGCGACACAGATACGCAGTATTTT. It codes for CASSQAKILTGDTDTQYF.

This sequence joins TRBV7-8 and TRBJ1-5; D uncertain. V was trimmed by 3 bases and J by 3 bases, leaving 12 bases between them. The CDR3 runs 15 residues. Germline CDR1 and CDR2: SGHVS and FQNEAQ. CDR3 sequence: CASSFSEVFNQPQHF. CDR3 sequence (DNA): TGTGCCAGCAGCTTCAGTGAGGTCTTCAATCAGCCCCAGCATTTT. The full variable domain, completed using reference TRBV7-8 and TRBJ1-5, is GAGVSQSPRYKVAKRGQDVALRCDPISGHVSLFWYQQALGQGPEFLTYFQNEAQLDKSGLPSDRFFAERPEGSVSTLKIQRTQQEDSAVYLCASSFSEVFNQPQHFGDGTRLSIL.

This clone appeared once. The genes are TRBV2 and TRBJ2-1; 7 bases are a match to TRBD1. Germline CDR1 reads SNHLY; CDR2 reads FYNNEI. This CDR3 is 15 amino acids long. The trim removed 1 base at V and 3 bases at J, leaving 3 bases unmatched. The CDR3: CASSEVTGLYNEQFF. CDR3 bases: TGTGCCAGCAGTGAAGTGACAGGGCTCTACAATGAGCAGTTCTTC.

The V and J genes are TRBV6-6 and TRBJ1-1; D call uncertain. This CDR3 comprises 11 residues. Germline V gene sequence: CDR1 MNHNY, CDR2 SVGAGI (reference sequence). V gave up 6 bases and J gave up 8 bases, with 10 bases separating them. For the CDR3, the DNA is TGTGCCAGCAGCGCTACACAGGAAGCTTTCTTT. It translates to CASSATQEAFF.

This chain uses TRBV14 with TRBJ2-7, with 7 bases aligning to TRBD1. Germline V gene data show CDR1 as SGHDN and CDR2 as FVKESK. The CDR3 has 11 amino acids. The V segment lost 8 bases and the J segment 6 bases; nucleotides outside the gene matches: 4. The CDR3: CASSTGSEQYF. The CDR3, as DNA: TGTGCCAGCTCGACAGGGTCCGAGCAGTACTTC. Complete variable domain (other parts from reference TRBV14 and TRBJ2-7): EAGVTQFPSHSVIEKGQTVTLRCDPISGHDNLYWYRRVMGKEIKFLLHFVKESKQDESGMPNNRFLAERTGGTYSTLKVQPAELEDSGVYFCASSTGSEQYFGPGTRLTVT.

The rearrangement joins TRBV18 to TRBJ1-1; maybe TRBD1 (6 bases). In germline, CDR1 is KGHSH, CDR2 LQKENI. The CDR3 extends over 17 amino acids. V was pared by 2 bases and J by 0 bases, with 16 bases between. The CDR3 spells CASSPRGQQIMNTEAFF. The DNA of the CDR3 is TGTGCCAGCTCACCAAGAGGACAGCAAATCATGAACACTGAAGCTTTCTTT.

This clone appeared a single time. CDR3 loop: CSVVSDTEAFF. The CDR3 bases are TGCAGCGTTGTATCGGACACTGAAGCTTTCTTT. This sequence joins TRBV29-1 and TRBJ1-1; no firm D call. Trimming took off 4 bases at V and 3 bases at J, with 6 bases between the two ends. This CDR3 region has 11 residues. Looked up from germline, CDR1 is SQVTM and CDR2 is ANQGSEA.

The chain employs TRBV6-1 and TRBJ1-2, with D maybe TRBD1 (5 bases). The CDR3 is 13 residues long. In germline, CDR1 is MNHNS, CDR2 SASEGT. Trimming cost V 4 bases and J 4 bases, with 10 bases left between them. The CDR3 region has the DNA TGTGCCAGCAGTGCTCGACAGCCCTATGGCTACACCTTC. Its translation: CASSARQPYGYTF.

The chain joins TRBV2 to TRBJ1-1, with no clear D. Germline V gives CDR1 SNHLY, CDR2 FYNNEI. The ends were cut back, 3 bases at V and 2 bases at J, with 7 bases in the middle. The CDR3 length is 13 residues. Here the CDR3 reads CASSDYSNTEAFF. The CDR3 bases are TGTGCCAGCAGTGATTACAGTAACACTGAAGCTTTCTTT.

The chain couples TRBV6-6 to TRBJ2-1, with 8 bases lining up with TRBD2. Germline CDR1 is MNHNY and CDR2 is SVGAGI (reference sequence). The V and J ends lost 4 bases and 8 bases, in that order; junction bases with no gene match: 10. The length of the CDR3 is 15 residues. The CDR3 protein is CASSWKRGSHDEQFF. The CDR3 DNA reads as TGTGCCAGCAGTTGGAAGCGGGGGAGCCACGATGAGCAGTTCTTC.

This chain uses TRBV27 with TRBJ2-7; weak D call: TRBD1 (6 bases). V was cut by 6 bases and J by 6 bases, with 15 bases left in between. CDR3 size: 13 residues. The germline V gene has CDR1 MNHEY and CDR2 SMNVEV (reference sequence). In DNA, the CDR3 is TGTGCCAGCAGGATCCGGGACAAATCCGAGCAGTACTTC. Residues: CASRIRDKSEQYF.